A single T cell receptor (beta chain) is shown here with its context. This record belongs to a study of T-cell reconstitution after alpha-beta-depleted transplantation in children. Trimming pared 4 bases from V and 3 bases from J, leaving 7 bases between. Germline CDR1 DFQATT, CDR2 SNEGSKA (reference sequence). CDR3 length equals 11 residues. TCRbeta library preparation incorporated unique molecular identifiers. TCRdb called the PCR reads again in MiXCR, with one record for every CDR3 protein. Of about 500,000 distinct CDR3 sequences listed, 32% are singletons. Sample: PBMCs from the stem cell graft donor, taken from the stem cell graft. The sequence derives from a human donor who donated a stem cell graft to a child with aplastic anemia. The chain recombines TRBV20-1 with TRBJ2-7; a possible D gene is TRBD2 (5 bases). The DNA for the CDR3 is TGCAGTGCTAAGGAGGACTACGAGCAGTACTTC. Protein product: CSAKEDYEQYF.